The next 10 T cell receptor beta chains were all read from a single sample in a study of cytomegalovirus exposure and HLA in healthy donors. The PCR contained 60 Vbeta and 13 Jbeta primers. Using immunoSEQ multiplex PCR, the repertoire was profiled, and TCRdb retains in-frame clones only, with some absent. The sample carries roughly 100,000 clones, 79% recorded once. The sequencing input was PBMCs. These receptors came from a man in his fifties in good health and CMV-seropositive.

Notes on this clone: Germline is not matched at one junction end, which may reflect a read error. Additional DNA sequences in this sample encode the identical CDR3. This chain links TRBV4-1 with TRBJ2-7; D not resolved. The germline V gene has CDR1 MGHRA and CDR2 YSYEKL. CDR3 size: 13 residues. The CDR3 coding sequence is TGTGCCAGCAGCCAAGAGTCAGGTAGCGAGCAGTACTTC. It encodes CASSQESGSEQYF.

V gene TRBV5-6 combines with J gene TRBJ2-7, with D possibly being TRBD1 (6 bases). Germline CDR1 and CDR2: SGHDT and YYEEEE. Trimming left V 2 bases short and J 2 bases short, with 11 bases between. This CDR3 region has 14 residues. In DNA, the CDR3 is TGTGCCAGCAGCTTAGGGACACCAACCTACGAGCAGTACTTC. It is translated as CASSLGTPTYEQYF.

The chain couples TRBV18 to TRBJ2-7; 15 nucleotides agree with TRBD2. This CDR3 is built from 15 residues. The J segment lost 1 base and the V segment lost 8 bases, leaving 3 bases of the junction unmatched. CDR1 is KGHSH and CDR2 is LQKENI in the germline V gene. This chain's CDR3 is CASTGLAGGSYEQYF. The CDR3 nucleotides are TGTGCCAGCACCGGACTAGCGGGAGGGTCCTACGAGCAGTACTTC.

The chain carries TRBV11-3 and TRBJ2-1, with D tentatively TRBD1 (6 bases). CDR3 length: 12 amino acids. V was pared by 6 bases and J by 9 bases, with 12 bases between. Germline V gene lookup returns CDR1 SGHNT and CDR2 YENEEA. CDR3 in amino acids: CASSRQDTEQFF. As DNA, the CDR3 is TGTGCCAGCAGTCGACAGGACACTGAGCAGTTCTTC.

The rearrangement uses TRBV18 and TRBJ2-1; 12 nucleotides match TRBD2. CDR1 is KGHSH and CDR2 is LQKENI in the germline V gene. The V segment lost 6 bases and the J segment 0 bases; nucleotides outside the gene matches: 3. The CDR3 is 16 residues long. CDR3 region: CASSQTSGSSYNEQFF. CDR3 DNA: TGTGCCAGCTCCCAGACTAGCGGGAGCTCCTACAATGAGCAGTTCTTC.

The J gene is TRBJ2-7, the V gene TRBV1; the table's D gene call, TRBD2, was not cross checked with the DNA. TRBV1 represents a pseudogene. The CDR3 is 13 amino acids. The CDR3 loop reads CTSTGGVLYEQYF. In DNA, the CDR3 is TGCACCAGCACGGGGGGGGTACTCTACGAGCAGTACTTC.

CDR3 region: CASRGGPANTGELFF. The CDR3 DNA follows: TGCGCCAGCAGGGGAGGCCCCGCGAACACCGGGGAGCTGTTTTTT. This chain joins TRBV10-2 and TRBJ2-2; possibly TRBD2 for D (6 bases). V dropped 6 bases and J dropped 0 bases, with 11 bases sitting between them. The CDR3 contains 15 residues. The V gene's germline CDR1 is WSHSY and CDR2 SAAADI.

V gene TRBV5-1 combines with J gene TRBJ1-2, with D unresolved. Trimming took off 0 bases at V and 3 bases at J, with 15 bases between the two ends. The CDR3 spans 16 residues. CDR1 SGHRS and CDR2 YFSETQ come from the germline V gene. CDR3 sequence (DNA): TGCGCCAGCAGCTTGGAGGAGGGTATCGGCGACTATGGCTACACCTTC. Protein: CASSLEEGIGDYGYTF.

This clone occurred a few times. This chain joins TRBV7-9 and TRBJ1-1, with a possible D match to TRBD1 (5 bases). V was trimmed by 2 bases and J by 0 bases, leaving 19 bases between them. The CDR3 is 18 residues long. Germline V gives CDR1 SEHNR, CDR2 FQNEAQ (reference sequence). The CDR3 DNA sequence: TGTGCCAGCAGCTTAAGGTCCCTGGGTAGACAGTTGAACACTGAAGCTTTCTTT. This gives the protein CASSLRSLGRQLNTEAFF.

J is TRBJ1-4 and V is TRBV2; tentatively, D is TRBD1 (5 bases). CDR1 is SNHLY, CDR2 FYNNEI, per germline. V dropped 6 bases and J dropped 7 bases, with 15 bases sitting between them. The CDR3 has 14 residues. CDR3 sequence (DNA): TGTGCCAGCAGACGGGCCGACAGAAGTGAAAAACTGTTTTTT. It codes for CASRRADRSEKLFF.